The rows below give T cell receptor beta chains drawn from one sample of a study of Ad26.COV2.S vaccination and SARS-CoV-2 variants. Method: immunoSEQ multiplex PCR; TCRdb's copy keeps in-frame clones and lacks some. This sample has about 480,000 clones, with 87% found just once. The input for sequencing was peripheral blood, taken in a trial of Ad26.COV2.S vaccine versus placebo. The source of these receptors is a person between 18 and 60 years old who received the Ad26.COV2.S COVID-19 vaccine or a placebo. CDR3s include the opening cysteine and the closing phenylalanine or tryptophan. The D gene is left open where the match is weak. Clone sizes are given selectively: once, few, many, or a class where the clone is expanded.

clone size: .
J gene: TRBJ1-2
V gene: TRBV18
D gene: TRBD1
CDR3 DNA: TGTGCCAGCTCACCCGACAGGGACATCGTTGGCTACACCTTC
CDR3 protein: CASSPDRDIVGYTF

clone size: .
J gene: TRBJ1-6
V gene: TRBV28
D gene: .
CDR3 DNA: TGTGCCAGCAGTCCTCAGGGTGGTAATTCACCCCTCCACTTT
CDR3 protein: CASSPQGGNSPLHF

clone size: .
J gene: TRBJ2-1
V gene: TRBV19
D gene: .
CDR3 DNA: TGTGCCAGTAGTCCCGGGACCTTTGGCTCCTACAATGAGCAGTTCTTC
CDR3 protein: CASSPGTFGSYNEQFF

clone size: .
J gene: TRBJ1-5
V gene: TRBV28
D gene: TRBD1
CDR3 DNA: TGTGCCAGCAGGGACCCAGGGGGCGATCAGCCCCAGCATTTT
CDR3 protein: CASRDPGGDQPQHF

clone size: .
J gene: TRBJ2-3
V gene: TRBV6-5
D gene: .
CDR3 DNA: TGTGCCAGCAAGGGACCGGGGAGCACAGATACGCAGTATTTT
CDR3 protein: CASKGPGSTDTQYF

clone size: .
J gene: TRBJ2-1
V gene: TRBV3-1/TRBV3-2
D gene: .
CDR3 DNA: TGTGCCAGCAGCCAAGACACGGGGTGGGAGCAGTTCTTC
CDR3 protein: CASSQDTGWEQFF

clone size: .
J gene: TRBJ2-1
V gene: TRBV9
D gene: TRBD2
CDR3 DNA: TGTGCCAGCAGCAGAACCGGGACTAGCGTTTGGGAGCAGTTCTTC
CDR3 protein: CASSRTGTSVWEQFF

clone size: .
J gene: TRBJ1-1
V gene: TRBV19
D gene: .
CDR3 DNA: TGTGCCAGTAGTATTACAGGCTCCCACACTGAAGCTTTCTTT
CDR3 protein: CASSITGSHTEAFF

clone size: .
J gene: TRBJ1-1
V gene: TRBV18
D gene: TRBD1
CDR3 DNA: TGTGCCAGCTCACCTCTTCCTCGGGACAGGGTGGCTTTCTTT
CDR3 protein: CASSPLPRDRVAFF

clone size: .
J gene: TRBJ1-2
V gene: TRBV4-2
D gene: .
CDR3 DNA: TGTGCCAGCAGCCAGGCGGGGTCCCATGGCTACACCTTC
CDR3 protein: CASSQAGSHGYTF

clone size: .
J gene: TRBJ1-6
V gene: TRBV9
D gene: .
CDR3 DNA: TGTGCCAGCAGCGTAGGTAGGGTCGAGGGGACCTCACCCCTCCACTTT
CDR3 protein: CASSVGRVEGTSPLHF

clone size: .
J gene: TRBJ2-7
V gene: TRBV7-2
D gene: .
CDR3 DNA: TGTGCCAGCAGCTCCTACGTGGGGCCCTCCTACGAGCAGTACTTC
CDR3 protein: CASSSYVGPSYEQYF

clone size: .
J gene: TRBJ2-5
V gene: TRBV19
D gene: TRBD2
CDR3 DNA: TGTGCCAGTAGTGGCGGGACTAGTGCCGAGACCCAGTACTTC
CDR3 protein: CASSGGTSAETQYF

clone size: once
J gene: TRBJ1-3
V gene: TRBV6-5
D gene: .
CDR3 DNA: TGTGCCAGCAGTTCAAGTCCCAGCTCTGGAAACACCATATATTTT
CDR3 protein: CASSSSPSSGNTIYF

clone size: .
J gene: TRBJ1-5
V gene: TRBV19
D gene: .
CDR3 DNA: TGTGCCAGTAGTATGTTAGACTCGGGTCACAATCAGCCCCAGCATTTT
CDR3 protein: CASSMLDSGHNQPQHF

clone size: .
J gene: TRBJ2-5
V gene: TRBV7-3
D gene: .
CDR3 DNA: TGTGCCAGCAGCTTGGGACCAACGCAAGAGACCCAGTACTTC
CDR3 protein: CASSLGPTQETQYF

clone size: .
J gene: TRBJ2-1
V gene: TRBV2
D gene: TRBD1
CDR3 DNA: TGTGCCAGGGGGACAGGGGGCAATAATGAGCAGTTCTTC
CDR3 protein: CARGTGGNNEQFF

clone size: .
J gene: TRBJ2-7
V gene: TRBV29-1
D gene: .
CDR3 DNA: TGCAGCGCCCTCGACGGGAACTACGAGCAGTACTTC
CDR3 protein: CSALDGNYEQYF